What follows are 4 T cell receptor beta chains derived from one specimen sequenced in a study of OX40 agonist ivuxolimab in advanced cancers. Libraries were prepared by immunoSEQ multiplex PCR; TCRdb keeps only in-frame clonotypes and omits some of them. Of roughly 59,000 clones in the sample, around 82% were seen once. Source: CD4+ or CD8+ T cells sorted from blood, taken in a trial of the OX40 agonist ivuxolimab. Receptor source: an adult with an advanced solid tumor such as melanoma, head and neck, liver or kidney cancer.

This chain uses TRBV19 with TRBJ1-6, with 8 bases matching TRBD1. Germline CDR1 is LNHDA and CDR2 is SQIVND (reference sequence). The J segment lost 5 bases and the V segment lost 7 bases, leaving 10 bases of the junction unmatched. The CDR3 spans 16 residues. CDR3 DNA sequence: TGTGCCAGTACCAAAGGGCAGGGGGCAAATAATTCACCCCTCCACTTT. Its protein is CASTKGQGANNSPLHF.

This sequence joins TRBV5-1 and TRBJ2-5; tentative D call: TRBD2 (5 bases). Between the trimmed V and J ends, which lost 1 base and 5 bases, there was a span of 12 bases. The V gene's germline CDR1 is SGHRS and CDR2 YFSETQ. The CDR3 covers 14 residues. The CDR3 region has the DNA TGCGCCAGCAGCTTGAAGGGAGCCGGGGAGACCCAGTACTTC. Residues: CASSLKGAGETQYF.

The chain links TRBV9 to TRBJ1-6; no firm D call. The CDR3 covers 13 residues. Looked up from germline, CDR1 is SGDLS and CDR2 is YYNGEE. Trimming cost V 0 bases and J 7 bases, with 5 bases left between them. CDR3 DNA: TGTGCCAGCAGCGTAGGTACAAATTCACCCCTCCACTTT. Translated: CASSVGTNSPLHF.

This clone came up a few times. This chain connects TRBV14 to TRBJ1-1; 7 bases map to TRBD1. From germline, CDR1 is SGHDN and CDR2 FVKESK. J lost 1 base, V lost 3 bases, and 5 bases had no gene match. The CDR3 loop spans 15 amino acids. The CDR3 sequence: CASSHFGQANTEAFF. For the CDR3, the DNA is TGTGCCAGCAGCCACTTTGGACAGGCGAACACTGAAGCTTTCTTT.